The 27 T cell receptor beta chains below come from one sample, sequenced in a study of T-cell reconstitution after alpha-beta-depleted transplantation in children. During its preparation, the TCRbeta library received unique molecular identifiers. MiXCR, applied by TCRdb to the PCR reads, yields one record per CDR3 protein. The table lists about 610,000 distinct CDR3 sequences, roughly 10% of them singletons. This specimen was PBMCs from the stem cell graft donor, taken from the stem cell graft. These receptors all come from a human donor who donated a stem cell graft to a child with acute myeloid leukemia.

J is TRBJ2-1 and V is TRBV7-7; 8 bases are a match to TRBD2. Germline V CDR1 and CDR2: SSHAT, FNYEAQ (reference sequence). The CDR3 sequence is 12 residues long. This chain's CDR3 is CAGSRGGDEQFF. The CDR3 DNA is TGTGCTGGCAGCCGGGGGGGGGATGAGCAGTTCTTC.

This chain connects TRBV11-1 to TRBJ2-4; weak D call: TRBD1 (5 bases). Germline V lookup: CDR1 SGHAT, CDR2 FQDESV (reference sequence). Deletions cut 0 bases from V and 8 bases from J, with 17 bases between. This CDR3 contains 16 residues. For the CDR3, the DNA is TGTGCCAGCAGCTTAGCAGGGGCTGGTCTGCAGGACATTCAGTACTTC. Amino acid sequence: CASSLAGAGLQDIQYF. Complete variable domain (other parts from reference TRBV11-1 and TRBJ2-4): EAEVAQSPRYKITEKSQAVAFWCDPISGHATLYWYRQILGQGPELLVQFQDESVVDDSQLPKDRFSAERLKGVDSTLKIQPAELGDSAMYLCASSLAGAGLQDIQYFGAGTRLSVL.

This clonotype showed up just a few times. V is TRBV20-1 and J is TRBJ2-5; 9 bases match TRBD2. V shed 5 bases, J shed 7 bases, and the junction held 11 bases outside the gene matches. The V gene's germline CDR1 is DFQATT and CDR2 SNEGSKA (reference sequence). The CDR3 covers 14 residues. CDR3 protein: CSAPRTSETGTQYF. The CDR3 coding sequence is TGCAGTGCTCCAAGGACTAGCGAGACGGGGACCCAGTACTTC.

This chain connects TRBV14 to TRBJ1-1, with D hard to call. The CDR3 runs 16 residues. Germline V CDR1 and CDR2: SGHDN, FVKESK. V was pared by 0 bases and J by 2 bases, with 13 bases between. As DNA, the CDR3 is TGTGCCAGCAGCCAAGATCGTGGCAAGGGAAACACTGAAGCTTTCTTT. It codes for CASSQDRGKGNTEAFF.

Ten or more counts support this clonotype. The chain recombines TRBV20-1 with TRBJ2-1; D possibly corresponds to TRBD1 (6 bases). The CDR3 is 13 residues long. CDR1 is DFQATT and CDR2 is SNEGSKA in the germline V gene (reference sequence). V gave up 6 bases and J gave up 6 bases, with 15 bases separating them. The CDR3 spells CSALPGVSNEQFF. DNA of the CDR3: TGCAGTGCGTTGCCAGGGGTCAGCAATGAGCAGTTCTTC.

There are a few counts of this clonotype. This chain links TRBV7-9 with TRBJ2-4; the match to TRBD2 covers 13 bases. The V and J ends lost 1 base and 8 bases, in that order; junction bases with no gene match: 5. CDR3 length: 16 residues. Germline CDR1 and CDR2: SEHNR and FQNEAQ (reference sequence). The CDR3 sequence is CASSLGTSGSYDIQYF. CDR3 DNA sequence: TGTGCCAGCAGCTTAGGGACTAGCGGGAGTTATGACATTCAGTACTTC.

This clonotype was seen only a few times. The chain recombines TRBV12-3 or TRBV12-4 with TRBJ2-1, with D unresolved. This CDR3 has 14 amino acids. Trimming took off 7 bases at V and 6 bases at J, with 16 bases between the two ends. CDR3 nucleotide sequence: TGTGCCAGCAAATACGAGGCCGCACCCAATGAGCAGTTCTTC. Protein product: CASKYEAAPNEQFF.

This clonotype appeared a few times. The chain uses TRBV20-1 and TRBJ2-7; 7 bases line up with TRBD1. The V and J ends lost 2 bases and 3 bases, in that order; junction bases with no gene match: 7. Per the germline V gene, CDR1 is DFQATT and CDR2 is SNEGSKA (reference sequence). The CDR3 consists of 14 residues. The CDR3 DNA reads as TGCAGTGCTAGATCGGACAGGCCCGGCTACGAGCAGTACTTC. It yields the protein CSARSDRPGYEQYF.

Ten or more counts support this clonotype. The chain couples TRBV27 to TRBJ2-6; D gene uncertain. Germline V gene data show CDR1 as MNHEY and CDR2 as SMNVEV (reference sequence). V lost 4 bases and J 0 bases, leaving 10 bases between the germline ends. The length of the CDR3 is 16 residues. The CDR3 coding sequence is TGTGCCAGCAGTTCTTGGACGGACTCTGGGGCCAACGTCCTGACTTTC. It encodes CASSSWTDSGANVLTF. The entire variable domain, with the rest obtained from reference TRBV27 and TRBJ2-6, is as follows: EAQVTQNPRYLITVTGKKLTVTCSQNMNHEYMSWYRQDPGLGLRQIYYSMNVEVTDKGDVPEGYKVSRKEKRNFPLILESPSPNQTSLYFCASSSWTDSGANVLTFGAGSRLTVL.

This clonotype was found a few times. The chain employs TRBV20-1 and TRBJ2-5; 7 bases are a match to TRBD2. CDR1 DFQATT and CDR2 SNEGSKA come from the germline V gene (reference sequence). The CDR3 spans 15 residues. V dropped 3 bases and J dropped 5; count of bases not matched to a gene: 12. CDR3 sequence reads: CSASSSVLRGETQYF. The CDR3, as DNA: TGCAGTGCTAGCTCTAGCGTCTTGCGGGGGGAGACCCAGTACTTC.

This clonotype was observed a few times. The chain joins TRBV19 to TRBJ2-7; perhaps D is TRBD1 or TRBD2 (7 bases each). Trimming removed 3 bases from V and 5 bases from J, with 14 bases in between. CDR1 and CDR2 from the germline V gene are LNHDA and SQIVND (reference sequence). The length of the CDR3 is 14 residues. The CDR3 sequence: CASSMGGGFDEQYF. DNA of the CDR3: TGTGCCAGTAGTATGGGAGGGGGCTTCGACGAGCAGTACTTC.

This clonotype was recorded at least ten times. The genes are TRBV11-2 and TRBJ2-1, with D perhaps matching TRBD1 (5 bases). CDR3 length equals 15 residues. The V and J ends lost 5 bases and 4 bases respectively, with 15 bases between them. Germline V CDR1 and CDR2: SGHAT, FQNNGV. The CDR3 reads CASSEQGGLYNEQFF. CDR3 in DNA: TGTGCCAGCAGCGAGCAGGGCGGTCTTTACAATGAGCAGTTCTTC.

The rearrangement joins TRBV11-2 to TRBJ2-1; 10 nucleotides agree with TRBD2. The CDR3 length is 15 residues. Germline V lookup: CDR1 SGHAT, CDR2 FQNNGV. With V trimmed by 5 bases and J by 5 bases, 6 bases remained unmatched. CDR3 sequence reads: CASSHGTSANNEQFF. The CDR3 nucleotides are TGTGCCAGCAGCCACGGGACTAGCGCTAACAATGAGCAGTTCTTC.

This chain connects TRBV28 to TRBJ1-3, with 7 nucleotides matching TRBD1. With V trimmed by 5 bases and J by 2 bases, 15 bases remained unmatched. This CDR3 has 18 residues. CDR1 is MDHEN and CDR2 is SYDVKM in the germline V gene. CDR3 DNA sequence: TGTGCCAGCAGTAGCCAACCGACAGGGAGGGGTGCTGGAAACACCATATATTTT. Amino acids: CASSSQPTGRGAGNTIYF.

A few counts support this clonotype. This chain links TRBV7-9 with TRBJ1-3, with D maybe TRBD1 (6 bases). This CDR3 is 15 amino acids long. Germline V CDR1 and CDR2: SEHNR, FQNEAQ (reference sequence). Trimming pared 3 bases from V and 3 bases from J, leaving 12 bases between. CDR3 residues: CASSFGGANGNTIYF. In DNA, the CDR3 is TGTGCCAGCAGCTTCGGGGGGGCTAATGGAAACACCATATATTTT. Complete variable domain (other parts from reference TRBV7-9 and TRBJ1-3): DTGVSQNPRHKITKRGQNVTFRCDPISEHNRLYWYRQTLGQGPEFLTYFQNEAQLEKSRLLSDRFSAERPKGSFSTLEIQRTEQGDSAMYLCASSFGGANGNTIYFGEGSWLTVV.

This clonotype was counted between two and nine times. The chain carries TRBV7-2 and TRBJ1-1; possibly TRBD1 for D (5 bases). This CDR3 is built from 12 residues. Trimming shortened V by 5 bases and J by 5 bases, and 9 bases separated the two germline ends. The germline V gene has CDR1 SGHTA and CDR2 FQGNSA. CDR3 bases: TGTGCCAGCAGCCGAGGGGAGACTGAAGCTTTCTTT. This sequence encodes CASSRGETEAFF.

This clonotype was observed a handful of times. V is TRBV7-2 and J is TRBJ2-4; perhaps D is TRBD1 or TRBD2 (5 bases each). V lost 6 bases and J 7 bases, leaving 22 bases between the germline ends. This CDR3 is built from 16 residues. Germline V gives CDR1 SGHTA, CDR2 FQGNSA. CDR3: CASSFIPKAGTNIQYF. CDR3 sequence (DNA): TGTGCCAGCAGTTTTATCCCGAAGGCAGGGACCAACATTCAGTACTTC.

This clonotype was found many times. CDR3 in amino acids: CASILSPGGAPFF. For the CDR3, the DNA is TGTGCCAGCATCCTCTCCCCTGGAGGCGCGCCTTTCTTC. The chain carries TRBV12-3 or TRBV12-4 and TRBJ2-1; D is possibly TRBD2 (5 bases). This CDR3 region has 13 residues. The V end was cut by 7 bases, the J end by 16 bases, with 23 bases between.

This clonotype has a count of ten or more. V gene TRBV6-1 combines with J gene TRBJ2-1, with a weak D call TRBD1 (6 bases). Germline V CDR1 and CDR2: MNHNS, SASEGT. CDR3 length: 10 amino acids. V was trimmed by 11 bases and J by 10 bases, leaving 12 bases between them. The CDR3 DNA follows: TGTGCCGCCCCAGGGGACGAGCAGTTCTTC. This translates into CAAPGDEQFF.

This clonotype has at least ten counts. V and J are TRBV7-3 and TRBJ2-3; a weak D match, TRBD2 (7 bases). V lost 0 bases and J lost 0, with 10 bases in between. The germline gives CDR1 SGHTA, CDR2 FQGTGA. The CDR3 is made up of 16 amino acids. The CDR3: CASSLTSGGSTDTQYF. CDR3 sequence (DNA): TGTGCCAGCAGCTTAACGTCGGGGGGCAGCACAGATACGCAGTATTTT.

This clonotype was detected only a few times. J is TRBJ2-1 and V is TRBV5-1, with D perhaps matching TRBD2 (7 bases). V was shortened by 3 bases and J by 0 bases, with 16 bases between the two germline ends. The CDR3 spans 17 residues. Germline V gives CDR1 SGHRS, CDR2 YFSETQ. Written as DNA, the CDR3 is TGCGCCAGCAGCTCCCGGGGGGCGGGTTTCTCCTACAATGAGCAGTTCTTC. Translation gives CASSSRGAGFSYNEQFF.

This clonotype was picked up a small number of times. This chain uses TRBV20-1 with TRBJ2-5, with D perhaps matching TRBD1 (6 bases). Trimming removed 5 bases at V and 0 bases at J, with 13 bases between. The CDR3 has 14 amino acids. The V gene's germline CDR1 is DFQATT and CDR2 SNEGSKA (reference sequence). CDR3 DNA: TGCAGTGCTTGGACAGTTGCGTACCAAGAGACCCAGTACTTC. Its translation is CSAWTVAYQETQYF.

At least ten counts were recorded for this clonotype. The chain has TRBV20-1 and TRBJ2-7, with a tentative D call TRBD2 (5 bases). The CDR3 runs 14 residues. CDR1 and CDR2 from the germline V gene are DFQATT and SNEGSKA (reference sequence). V was cut by 6 bases and J by 6 bases, with 21 bases left in between. The CDR3 DNA reads as TGCAGTGCCCCCCCGAGGACTCTCCTTGGCGAGCAGTACTTC. Translation: CSAPPRTLLGEQYF.

The chain couples TRBV14 to TRBJ2-5; TRBD2 might be the D (6 bases). The CDR3 is made up of 12 amino acids. The germline CDR1 and CDR2 sequences are SGHDN and FVKESK. V was shortened by 3 bases and J by 5 bases, with 7 bases between the two germline ends. The CDR3 coding sequence is TGTGCCAGCAGCCATGGGAGGGAGACCCAGTACTTC. It codes for CASSHGRETQYF.

There are many counts of this clonotype. The gene calls are TRBV28 and TRBJ2-7; D is perhaps TRBD1 (5 bases). Trimming cost V 4 bases and J 10 bases, with 17 bases left between them. The germline V gene has CDR1 MDHEN and CDR2 SYDVKM. The CDR3 has 13 amino acids. Written as DNA, the CDR3 is TGTGCCAGCAGTTACTTTAGGGGATCGGAACAGTACTTC. It translates to CASSYFRGSEQYF.

This clonotype was observed at least ten times. The chain links TRBV29-1 to TRBJ2-7, with a possible D match to TRBD2 (6 bases). There are 13 residues in the CDR3. Trimming shortened V by 4 bases and J by 3 bases, and 13 bases separated the two germline ends. The germline CDR1 and CDR2 sequences are SQVTM and ANQGSEA. CDR3 protein: CSVVGTSSYEQYF. The CDR3 DNA reads as TGCAGCGTTGTGGGAACTAGCAGCTACGAGCAGTACTTC.

The chain joins TRBV18 to TRBJ1-2; possibly TRBD1 for D (5 bases). CDR1 and CDR2 (germline): KGHSH, LQKENI. V lost 6 bases, J lost 3 bases, and 17 bases lay in between. This CDR3 spans 15 amino acids. The CDR3 sequence is CASSPPTGPDYGYTF. Here the CDR3 DNA reads TGTGCCAGCTCGCCCCCAACAGGTCCCGACTATGGCTACACCTTC.